This T cell receptor beta chain stems from a study of blood T cells in healthy people across ages. Alongside a J-beta primer mix, a sample-barcoded 5' primer served in a second PCR lasting about 7 to 12 cycles. The authors tagged each cDNA molecule using a template-switch adaptor with 12 random nucleotides. Each of the samples gave a minimum of 2.5 million paired-end reads that contained CDR3. MiXCR, applied by TCRdb to the 5' RACE reads, yields one record per CDR3 protein. The sample consists of about 670,000 distinct CDR3 sequences, roughly half of them appearing once. Sequencing input: blood. This clonotype was sampled from a woman over 75 in good health.

This CDR3 reads CASSFPRQGFSYNSPLHF. The CDR3 region has the DNA TGTGCCAGCAGCTTCCCCCGACAGGGGTTCTCCTATAATTCACCCCTCCACTTT. The chain is built from TRBV7-2 and TRBJ1-6; 8 positions agree with TRBD1. Trimming at V came to 3 bases and at J to 0 bases, leaving 7 bases not matched to a gene. This CDR3 has 18 amino acids. Germline V gene lookup returns CDR1 SGHTA and CDR2 FQGNSA.